The 5 T cell receptor beta chains presented below share a single source sample, sequenced in a study of blood T cell repertoires in COVID-19. Profiling relied on immunoSEQ multiplex PCR, and the TCRdb table lists in-frame clones only, not all of them. In the table there are 250,000 or so clones, 86% of which are singletons. Sequenced: peripheral blood. The source of these receptors is a man older than 75 with acute or convalescent COVID-19.

This chain connects TRBV28 to TRBJ1-1; D is uncertain. The CDR3 is made up of 12 amino acids. CDR1 is MDHEN, CDR2 SYDVKM, per germline. Trimming removed 7 bases at V and 6 bases at J, with 12 bases between. Here the CDR3 reads CASTMTRSEAFF. CDR3 coding DNA: TGTGCCAGCACCATGACTAGATCTGAAGCTTTCTTT.

V gene TRBV5-6 combines with J gene TRBJ2-3; 7 bases match TRBD1. This CDR3 has 15 residues. Looked up from germline, CDR1 is SGHDT and CDR2 is YYEEEE. After removal of 2 bases from V and 2 bases from J, the junction contained 5 bases not matched to a gene. For the CDR3, the DNA is TGTGCCAGCAGCTTACGAGGGGGCTACACAGATACGCAGTATTTT. Encoded protein: CASSLRGGYTDTQYF. The full variable domain, completed using reference TRBV5-6 and TRBJ2-3, is DAGVTQSPTHLIKTRGQQVTLRCSPKSGHDTVSWYQQALGQGPQFIFQYYEEEERQRGNFPDRFSGHQFPNYSSELNVNALLLGDSALYLCASSLRGGYTDTQYFGPGTRLTVL.

V gene TRBV29-1 combines with J gene TRBJ2-7; 10 bases match TRBD1. The CDR3 loop spans 15 amino acids. V lost 0 bases to trimming and J lost 3 bases; unmatched junction nucleotides: 5. Germline assignment: CDR1 SQVTM and CDR2 ANQGSEA. CDR3 in amino acids: CSVEDEGQGIYEQYF. The CDR3 DNA reads as TGCAGCGTTGAAGATGAGGGACAGGGGATCTACGAGCAGTACTTC.

In this sample, this clone turned up once. The chain has TRBV3-1 (or the pseudogene TRBV3-2) and TRBJ1-1; tentative D call: TRBD1 (6 bases). This CDR3 has 12 residues. The V and J ends lost 6 bases and 1 base respectively, with 6 bases between them. Germline loops: CDR1 LGHDT, CDR2 YNNKEL (reference sequence). The CDR3 DNA reads as TGTGCCAGCAGGGGACAGAACACTGAAGCTTTCTTT. Protein product: CASRGQNTEAFF.

The sample holds one count of this clone. V is TRBV25-1 and J is TRBJ2-7, with 11 bases that match TRBD1. The ends lost 1 base at V and 4 bases at J; junction bases unmatched: 9. The germline V gene has CDR1 MGHDK and CDR2 SYGVNS. This CDR3 has 17 residues. The CDR3 nucleotides are TGTGCCAGCAGTGAATTGGACGGGGACAGGGGGGAGTACGAGCAGTACTTC. The encoded protein is CASSELDGDRGEYEQYF.